This TCR beta chain was captured by sequencing in a study of T cells in localized non-small cell lung cancer (TCRdb year 2020). Regarding the complete study: The study examined T cell repertoires in hundreds of patients with early-stage NSCLC and compared tumors with uninvolved tumor-adjacent lungs. All 220 or so NSCLC patients in the cohort were treatment-naive and had localized lung tumors that were resected. The mean age of the NSCLC patients was under 70 years, with 120 to 150 men and 95 to 110 women.

Results the study describes overall, beyond this receptor: Multi-region tumor sequencing was not performed, so intratumor heterogeneity could not be excluded. A median of roughly 60 of the top 100 tumor clones turned up in the paired uninvolved adjacent lung, and 25 to 35 of those clones also ranked among the top 100 of that same adjacent lung. Since the design was exploratory, TCR variables were selected using unadjusted p-values with no false-discovery rate correction. Higher T cell density in blood was associated with longer overall survival, whereas higher clonality in adjacent lung was associated with shorter survival. The highest T cell clonality was observed in uninvolved tumor-adjacent lung, where clonality exceeded that of tumor, suggesting that antigenic responses were more focused in uninvolved tumor-adjacent lung.

At diagnosis, tumor, uninvolved tumor-adjacent lung and peripheral blood were collected and then preserved as a mix of FFPE and fresh-frozen material. Blood samples were analyzed as peripheral blood mononuclear cells for TCR repertoire profiling. About this clone itself: There is no known antigen for this receptor. Nothing much larger sits one base from this clone, and base qualities are not available.

The immunoSEQ Assay was used to sequence TCR beta CDR3 regions from DNA. Turning to the authors' computational methods: T cell density was computed as TCR beta template counts normalized to usable DNA estimated by amplifying housekeeping genes. The preseqR package was used to estimate richness by extrapolating to 400,000 templates for PBMC samples and to 120,000 templates for tissue samples. Clonality was calculated as one minus Pielou's evenness. Tissue-enriched TCRs were identified by differential abundance testing using productive amino-acid clonotypes, minimum total count 5 and alpha 0.1. The Jaccard Index and the Morisita Overlap Index were used to measure repertoire overlap between compartments. TCR beta CDR3s were clustered by GLIPH together with public tetramer-defined viral CDR3s, and at least three viral sequences plus V-gene enrichment were required for viral motifs. Drawn from immuneACCESS, this table holds only the in-frame rearrangements with V and J called that TCRdb kept. Clones are partly lost; checked studies trace under half to an unresolved V gene and leave the rest unexplained. V and J calls and clone size follow that table, whereas D and trimming were derived from the DNA. This sample holds some 85,000 clones; around 81% were observed only once. 19% of the sample lies in the top ten.

The specimen comprised PBMCs, sampled before any cancer treatment. This TCR derives from a man aged 35-75 years with stage II squamous cell lung carcinoma.

The nucleotide sequence is given as TGCGCCAGCACCAAGACAGGGGGGAGCAATCAGCCCCAGCATTTT. Its product reads: CASTKTGGSNQPQHF. The chain links TRBV5-1 with TRBJ1-5, with 9 bases aligning to TRBD1. The CDR3 starts with the cysteine, ends with the phenylalanine, and has 15 residues. The read is trimmed to its CDR3 DNA, 45 bases read in frame from base 1. Sequences SGHRS (CDR1) and YFSETQ (CDR2) are obtained from the germline V gene. Trimming takes 6 bases off V and 1 base off J; junction bases not matched to a gene: 5. The entire variable domain, with the stretches around the CDR3 drawn from the reference TRBV5-1 and TRBJ1-5 proteins, is KAGVTQTPRYLIKTRGQQVTLSCSPISGHRSVSWYQQTPGQGLQFLFEYFSETQRNKGNFPGRFSGRQFSNSRSEMNVSTLELGDSALYLCASTKTGGSNQPQHFGDGTRLSIL.